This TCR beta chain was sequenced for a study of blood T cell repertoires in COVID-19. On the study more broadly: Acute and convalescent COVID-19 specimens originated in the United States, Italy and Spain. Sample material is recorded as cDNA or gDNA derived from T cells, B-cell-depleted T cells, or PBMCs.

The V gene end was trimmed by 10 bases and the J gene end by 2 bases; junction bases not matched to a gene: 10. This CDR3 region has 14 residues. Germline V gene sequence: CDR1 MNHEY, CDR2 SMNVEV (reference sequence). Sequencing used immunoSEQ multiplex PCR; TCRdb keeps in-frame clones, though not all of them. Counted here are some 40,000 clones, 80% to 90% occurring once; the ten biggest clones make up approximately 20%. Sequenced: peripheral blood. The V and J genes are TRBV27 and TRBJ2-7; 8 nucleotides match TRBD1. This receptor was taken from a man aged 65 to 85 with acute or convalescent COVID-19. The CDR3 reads CATHRGTGAYEQYF. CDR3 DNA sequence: TGTGCCACTCACCGCGGGACAGGAGCCTACGAGCAGTACTTC.